The sequence of this T cell receptor beta chain was determined in a study of cytomegalovirus exposure and HLA in healthy donors. Broader study findings: Some segments of the V type, notably TRBV6-2 and TRBV6-3, were excluded as indistinguishable. Most CMV-associated TCR beta chains appeared HLA-restricted in a later analysis.

PCR primers comprised 60 Vbeta and 13 Jbeta primers. Sequencing used immunoSEQ multiplex PCR; TCRdb keeps in-frame clones, though not all of them. The data contain some 130,000 clones, roughly 85% of them singletons. Of note for this clone: The antigen is undetermined.

There are 17 residues in the CDR3. The V gene's germline CDR1 is MDHEN and CDR2 SYDVKM. V was pared by 5 bases and J by 0 bases, with 8 bases of the junction left unmatched. The chain uses TRBV28 and TRBJ2-4; 9 nucleotides align to TRBD1. This TCR came from a woman under 40 in good health and CMV-seropositive. Sequences were obtained from PBMCs. The CDR3 coding sequence is TGTGCCAGCAGTCCGGCGGGACAGGGTCTAGCCAAAAACATTCAGTACTTC. This sequence encodes CASSPAGQGLAKNIQYF.